The entry below gives a single T cell receptor beta chain sequence along with its context. Its antigen is as yet unknown. Primers for the PCR totalled 60 Vbeta and 13 Jbeta. TCRdb keeps only in-frame clones here, not all; method: immunoSEQ multiplex PCR. Among 65,000 to 70,000 clones, about 75% were seen once, and the ten largest hold approximately 7.8%. Trimming removed 6 bases from V and 5 bases from J; junction bases left unmatched: 6. The CDR3 consists of 14 residues. The germline V gene has CDR1 MNHEY and CDR2 SMNVEV (reference sequence). These data originate in a study of cytomegalovirus exposure and HLA in healthy donors. Study-level results: Cytomegalovirus status, reportedly, was diagnosed with high specificity and sensitivity by the classifier. The likely explanation for a cluster of highly shared sequence variants was sequencing artifact.

The chain carries TRBV27 and TRBJ2-3, with 9 nucleotides matching TRBD2. This receptor was obtained from a woman under 40 in good health and CMV-seropositive. Specimen: PBMCs. The CDR3 bases are TGTGCCAGCAGCATAGCGGGAGAGGGAGATACGCAGTATTTT. Its translation is CASSIAGEGDTQYF.